The 17 T cell receptor beta chains below come from one sample, sequenced in a study of spatial heterogeneity in lung cancer. Whole-study findings and limits: The number of expanded tumor alpha and beta chains correlated with mutation number.

The antigens for these receptors are not known. TCRdb re-called the 5' RACE reads through MiXCR, storing one row per CDR3 protein. The sample has 1,200 or so distinct CDR3 sequences; roughly 27% are singletons. Time point: sample taken at primary tumor resection. The material was lung tumor tissue, obtained at surgery. The receptors here all came from a male donor with early-stage non-small cell lung cancer.

By share, this clonotype counts as large. The chain joins TRBV20-1 to TRBJ2-2; TRBD1 agrees at 8 bases. The V segment lost 6 bases and the J segment 4 bases; nucleotides outside the gene matches: 4. The CDR3 length is 13 residues. CDR1 DFQATT and CDR2 SNEGSKA come from the germline V gene (reference sequence). CDR3 protein: CSADRESTGELFF. CDR3 in DNA: TGCAGTGCGGACAGGGAGAGCACCGGGGAGCTGTTTTTT.

This clonotype was found many times. The J gene is TRBJ2-7, the V gene TRBV5-1, with a tentative D call TRBD1 (7 bases). Trimming took 3 bases from V and 5 from J, leaving 15 bases between them. There are 14 residues in the CDR3. Germline values: CDR1 SGHRS, CDR2 YFSETQ. The DNA for the CDR3 is TGCGCCAGCAGCTCGGCGGGACAGCCGGACGAGCAGTACTTC. Its translation is CASSSAGQPDEQYF.

The chain uses TRBV19 and TRBJ2-5; D not certain. CDR3 length: 15 residues. From germline, CDR1 is LNHDA and CDR2 SQIVND (reference sequence). Between the trimmed V and J ends, which lost 3 bases and 2 bases, there was a span of 13 bases. The chain's CDR3 is CASSMSEARQETQYF. In DNA, the CDR3 is TGTGCCAGTAGTATGAGCGAGGCCCGTCAAGAGACCCAGTACTTC.

The chain carries TRBV19 and TRBJ1-5; D remains unclear. This CDR3 is 15 amino acids long. The V gene's germline CDR1 is LNHDA and CDR2 SQIVND (reference sequence). V was cut by 1 base and J by 8 bases, with 15 bases left in between. CDR3 in amino acids: CASSIGLPGRKPQHF. CDR3 sequence (DNA): TGTGCCAGTAGTATAGGTCTCCCAGGCCGCAAGCCCCAGCATTTT.

By share of the sample, this clonotype is medium-sized (0.01 to 0.1%). The chain employs TRBV20-1 and TRBJ1-1; D is uncertain. The CDR3 covers 13 residues. Trimming took off 3 bases at V and 0 bases at J, with 8 bases between the two ends. Germline values: CDR1 DFQATT, CDR2 SNEGSKA (reference sequence). This CDR3 is CSARAHMNTEAFF. The CDR3 DNA sequence: TGCAGTGCTAGGGCACACATGAACACTGAAGCTTTCTTT.

By share of the sample, this clonotype is medium-sized (0.01 to 0.1%). The chain employs TRBV15 and TRBJ1-4; TRBD1 matches at 9 bases. This CDR3 region has 15 residues. V was pared by 3 bases and J by 8 bases, with 7 bases of the junction left unmatched. CDR1 and CDR2 from the germline V gene are LNHNV and YYDKDF (reference sequence). This chain's CDR3 is CATSSGTGIGEKLFF. As DNA, the CDR3 is TGTGCCACCAGCAGTGGGACAGGGATTGGGGAAAAACTGTTTTTT. Full variable domain (outside the CDR3, taken from reference TRBV15 and TRBJ1-4): DAMVIQNPRYQVTQFGKPVTLSCSQTLNHNVMYWYQQKSSQAPKLLFHYYDKDFNNEADTPDNFQSRRPNTSFCFLDIRSPGLGDTAMYLCATSSGTGIGEKLFFGSGTQLSVL.

Judged by abundance, this clonotype is large (0.1 to 1%). One junction end disagrees with the germline gene, perhaps due to a read error. The V gene is TRBV10-3, the J gene TRBJ2-1; D remains unclear. In germline, CDR1 is ENHRY, CDR2 SYGVKD. This CDR3 region has 8 residues. The CDR3 spells CAISTPIF. The CDR3 nucleotides are TGTGCCATCAGCACGCCCATCTTC.

The chain recombines TRBV7-9 with TRBJ1-2; D possibly corresponds to TRBD1 (5 bases). This CDR3 contains 14 residues. V was clipped by 11 bases and J by 8 bases, with 24 bases between them. Germline V gives CDR1 SEHNR, CDR2 FQNEAQ (reference sequence). CDR3: CALTPQGDYRGYTF. The CDR3 DNA reads TGTGCCCTCACCCCCCAGGGTGACTATAGGGGCTACACCTTC. Filled out from reference TRBV7-9 and TRBJ1-2, the complete variable domain reads DTGVSQNPRHKITKRGQNVTFRCDPISEHNRLYWYRQTLGQGPEFLTYFQNEAQLEKSRLLSDRFSAERPKGSFSTLEIQRTEQGDSAMYLCALTPQGDYRGYTFGSGTRLTVV.

The V call is TRBV7-6, the J call TRBJ2-7, with D hard to call. Trimming took 1 base from V and 3 from J, leaving 7 bases between them. Germline CDR1 is SGHVS and CDR2 is FNYEAQ. The length of the CDR3 is 13 residues. CDR3 sequence: CASSLGPNYEQYF. As DNA, the CDR3 is TGTGCCAGCAGCTTAGGCCCCAACTACGAGCAGTACTTC.

For this clonotype: The junction departs from the called germline gene at one end, perhaps through a read error. The V and J genes are TRBV7-7 and TRBJ2-1; the D gene is possibly TRBD2 (6 bases). Looked up from germline, CDR1 is SSHAT and CDR2 is FNYEAQ (reference sequence). The CDR3 extends over 12 amino acids. The CDR3 is CASSSPGREQFF. The CDR3 DNA reads as TGTGCTAGCAGCTCCCCAGGGAGGGAGCAGTTCTTC.

This clonotype is labeled large. The chain combines TRBV5-4 with TRBJ1-2; 7 bases map to TRBD1. Germline V gives CDR1 SGHNT, CDR2 YYREEE (reference sequence). Unmatched junction bases numbered 2, after V lost 4 bases and J lost 2 bases. CDR3 size: 13 residues. The CDR3 sequence: CASSTTGNYGYTF. Here the CDR3 DNA reads TGTGCCAGCAGCACGACAGGGAACTATGGCTACACCTTC.

In its sample, this clonotype is medium-sized. The rearrangement uses TRBV5-5 and TRBJ2-7; no firm D call. Trimming pared 3 bases from V and 2 bases from J, leaving 12 bases between. The CDR3 loop spans 14 amino acids. From germline, CDR1 is SGHKS and CDR2 YYEKEE (reference sequence). CDR3 in amino acids: CASSSAPSTYEQYF. CDR3 nucleotides: TGTGCCAGCAGCTCCGCGCCCAGTACCTACGAGCAGTACTTC.

The rearrangement uses TRBV14 and TRBJ1-2, with TRBD1 as a possible D gene (5 bases). Germline V gives CDR1 SGHDN, CDR2 FVKESK. V was shortened by 0 bases and J by 4 bases, with 9 bases between the two germline ends. CDR3 length: 14 residues. CDR3 residues: CASSQDGGSYGYTF. The CDR3 DNA reads TGTGCCAGCAGCCAAGATGGGGGGTCCTATGGCTACACCTTC.

This clonotype is labeled medium-sized (0.01 to 0.1%). The V gene is TRBV5-1, the J gene TRBJ2-1, with 9 bases lining up with TRBD2. CDR1 and CDR2 (germline): SGHRS, YFSETQ. J was trimmed by 9 bases and V by 0 bases; bases with no gene match: 7. The CDR3 loop spans 15 amino acids. The CDR3 nucleotides are TGCGCCAGCAGCTTGGTGGCGGGAGGGCTTGGTGAGCAGTTCTTC. It encodes CASSLVAGGLGEQFF.

In this sample, this clonotype is large. This rearrangement joins TRBV6-1 to TRBJ1-2, with TRBD1 matching over 8 bases. The J segment lost 8 bases and the V segment lost 1 base, leaving 12 bases of the junction unmatched. The CDR3 sequence is 16 residues long. Germline lookup yields CDR1 MNHNS and CDR2 SASEGT. CDR3 nucleotide sequence: TGTGCCAGCAGTGAAGTTGGCGGGCAGGGGGCGGAGGGCTACACCTTC. Translated: CASSEVGGQGAEGYTF.

CDR3 in DNA: TGTGCCAGCAGCTTGCGCCCCGGGGGGGCCCCCGATACGCAGTATTTT. It yields the protein CASSLRPGGAPDTQYF. V usage is TRBV5-6 and J usage is TRBJ2-3; 8 bases map to TRBD2. With 1 base clipped from V and 6 bases from J, the junction kept 10 bases outside the gene matches. The CDR3 is 16 residues long. CDR1 is SGHDT, CDR2 YYEEEE, per germline.

By frequency in the sample, this clonotype is large (0.1 to 1%). The rearrangement uses TRBV7-3 and TRBJ2-3; 10 bases match TRBD2. Germline V gene lookup returns CDR1 SGHTA and CDR2 FQGTGA. V dropped 5 bases and J dropped 4; count of bases not matched to a gene: 6. The CDR3 extends over 15 amino acids. CDR3 coding DNA: TGTGCCAGCAGCCCGAAGACTAGCGGGTCAGATACGCAGTATTTT. Translation gives CASSPKTSGSDTQYF.